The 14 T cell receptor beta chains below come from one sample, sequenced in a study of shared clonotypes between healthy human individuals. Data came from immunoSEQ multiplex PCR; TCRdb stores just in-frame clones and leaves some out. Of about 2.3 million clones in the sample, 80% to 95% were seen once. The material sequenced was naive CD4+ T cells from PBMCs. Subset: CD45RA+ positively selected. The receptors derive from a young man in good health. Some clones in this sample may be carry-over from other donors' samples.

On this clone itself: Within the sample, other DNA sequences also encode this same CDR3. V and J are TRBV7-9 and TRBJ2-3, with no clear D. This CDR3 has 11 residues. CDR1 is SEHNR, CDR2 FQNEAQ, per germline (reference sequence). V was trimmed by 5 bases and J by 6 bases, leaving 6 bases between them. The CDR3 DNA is TGTGCCAGCAGCCCCGCGGATACGCAGTATTTT. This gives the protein CASSPADTQYF.

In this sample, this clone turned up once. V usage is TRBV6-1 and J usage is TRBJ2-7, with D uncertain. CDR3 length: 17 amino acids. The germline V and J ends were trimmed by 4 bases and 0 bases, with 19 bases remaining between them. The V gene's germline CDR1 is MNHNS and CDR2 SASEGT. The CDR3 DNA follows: TGTGCCAGCAGTGGAATCCCCGGACGGGCTATCTCCTACGAGCAGTACTTC. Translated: CASSGIPGRAISYEQYF.

The CDR3 bases are TGCGCCAGCAGTTTGAATGACTGGACTAATGAGCAGTTCTTC. Protein product: CASSLNDWTNEQFF. The chain uses TRBV5-1 and TRBJ2-1; tentatively, D is TRBD2 (5 bases). This CDR3 contains 14 residues. Trimming took 5 bases from V and 7 from J, leaving 16 bases between them. Germline V gives CDR1 SGHRS, CDR2 YFSETQ. Variable domain in full (rest from reference TRBV5-1 and TRBJ2-1): KAGVTQTPRYLIKTRGQQVTLSCSPISGHRSVSWYQQTPGQGLQFLFEYFSETQRNKGNFPGRFSGRQFSNSRSEMNVSTLELGDSALYLCASSLNDWTNEQFFGPGTRLTVL.

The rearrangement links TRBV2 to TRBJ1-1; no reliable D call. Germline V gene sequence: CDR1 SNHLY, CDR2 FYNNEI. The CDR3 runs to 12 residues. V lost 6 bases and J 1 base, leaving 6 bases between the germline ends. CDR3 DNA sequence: TGTGCCAGCAGGCGGAGGAACACTGAAGCTTTCTTT. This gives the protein CASRRRNTEAFF.

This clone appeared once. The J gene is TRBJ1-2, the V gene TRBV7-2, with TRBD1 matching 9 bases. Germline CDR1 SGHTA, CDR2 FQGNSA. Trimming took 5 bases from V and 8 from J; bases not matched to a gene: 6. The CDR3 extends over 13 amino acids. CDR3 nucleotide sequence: TGTGCCAGCAGCGTTGGACAGGGGCTAGGCTACACCTTC. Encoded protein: CASSVGQGLGYTF.

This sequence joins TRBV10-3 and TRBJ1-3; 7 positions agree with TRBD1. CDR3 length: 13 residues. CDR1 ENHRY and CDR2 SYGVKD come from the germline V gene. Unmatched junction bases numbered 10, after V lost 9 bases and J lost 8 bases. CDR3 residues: CAISDRSTDTIYF. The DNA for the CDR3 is TGTGCCATATCGGACAGGTCGACGGACACCATATATTTT.

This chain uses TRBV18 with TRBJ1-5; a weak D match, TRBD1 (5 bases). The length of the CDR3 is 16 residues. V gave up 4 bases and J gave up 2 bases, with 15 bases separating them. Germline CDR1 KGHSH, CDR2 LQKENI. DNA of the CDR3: TGTGCCAGCTCACAAGGGCCAGGGTTGGGCAATCAGCCCCAGCATTTT. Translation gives CASSQGPGLGNQPQHF.

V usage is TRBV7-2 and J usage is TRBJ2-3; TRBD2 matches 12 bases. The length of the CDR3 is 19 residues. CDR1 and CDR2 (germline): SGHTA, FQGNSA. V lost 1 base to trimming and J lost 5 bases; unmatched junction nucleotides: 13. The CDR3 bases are TGTGCCAGCAGCTTAGGGGGATGGCCTAGCGGGAGGGCCCAAGATACGCAGTATTTT. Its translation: CASSLGGWPSGRAQDTQYF.

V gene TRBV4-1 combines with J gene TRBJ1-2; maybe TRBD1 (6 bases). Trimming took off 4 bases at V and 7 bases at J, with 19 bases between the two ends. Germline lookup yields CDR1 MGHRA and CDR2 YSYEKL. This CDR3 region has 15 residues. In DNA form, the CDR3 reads TGCGCCAGCAGCCCGAGGGGAAAGGGGGAGAGTGGCTACACCTTC. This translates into CASSPRGKGESGYTF.

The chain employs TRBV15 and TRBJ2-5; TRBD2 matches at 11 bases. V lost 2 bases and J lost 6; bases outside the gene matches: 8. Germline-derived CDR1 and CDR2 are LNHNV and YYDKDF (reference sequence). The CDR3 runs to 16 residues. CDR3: CATSRTTSGSIKTQYF. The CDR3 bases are TGTGCCACCAGCAGAACCACTAGCGGGAGTATCAAGACCCAGTACTTC.

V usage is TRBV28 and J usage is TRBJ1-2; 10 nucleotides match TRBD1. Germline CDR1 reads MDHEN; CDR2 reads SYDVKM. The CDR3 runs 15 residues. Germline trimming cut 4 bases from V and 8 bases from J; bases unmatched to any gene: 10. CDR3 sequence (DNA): TGTGCCAGCAGTTCACCGACAGGGGGCCCCAACGGCTACACCTTC. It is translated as CASSSPTGGPNGYTF.

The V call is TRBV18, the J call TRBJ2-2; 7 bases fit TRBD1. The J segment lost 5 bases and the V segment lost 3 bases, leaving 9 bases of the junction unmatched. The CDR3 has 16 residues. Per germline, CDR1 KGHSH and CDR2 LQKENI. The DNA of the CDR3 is TGTGCCAGCTCACCCCTCAAAGGGGGCCTGACCGGGGAGCTGTTTTTT. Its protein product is CASSPLKGGLTGELFF.

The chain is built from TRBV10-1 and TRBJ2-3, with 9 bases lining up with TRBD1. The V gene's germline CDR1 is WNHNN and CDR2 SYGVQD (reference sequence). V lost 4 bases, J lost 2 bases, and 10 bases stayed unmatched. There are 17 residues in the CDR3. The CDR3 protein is CASSAAPGQGYTDTQYF. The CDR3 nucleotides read TGCGCCAGCAGTGCGGCTCCGGGACAGGGATACACAGATACGCAGTATTTT.

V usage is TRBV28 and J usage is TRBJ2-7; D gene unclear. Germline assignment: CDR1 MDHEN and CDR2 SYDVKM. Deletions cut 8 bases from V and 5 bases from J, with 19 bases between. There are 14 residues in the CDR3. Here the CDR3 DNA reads TGTGCCAGCTCCTCGTCGGTCCCTAGGCACGAGCAGTACTTC. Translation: CASSSSVPRHEQYF.